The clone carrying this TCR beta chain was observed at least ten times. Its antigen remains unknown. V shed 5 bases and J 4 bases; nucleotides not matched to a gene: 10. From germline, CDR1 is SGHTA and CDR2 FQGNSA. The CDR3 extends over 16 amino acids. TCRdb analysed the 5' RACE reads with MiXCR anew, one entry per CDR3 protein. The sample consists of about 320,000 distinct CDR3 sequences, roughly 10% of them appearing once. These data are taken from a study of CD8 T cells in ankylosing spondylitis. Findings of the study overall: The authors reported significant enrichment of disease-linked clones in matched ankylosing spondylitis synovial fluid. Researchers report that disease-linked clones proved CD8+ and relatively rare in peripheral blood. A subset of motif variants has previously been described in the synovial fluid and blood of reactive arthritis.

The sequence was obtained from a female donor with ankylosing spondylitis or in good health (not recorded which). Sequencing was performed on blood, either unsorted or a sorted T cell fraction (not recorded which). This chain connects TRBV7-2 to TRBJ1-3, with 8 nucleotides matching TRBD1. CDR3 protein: CASSAADRVLGNTIYF. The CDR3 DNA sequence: TGTGCCAGCAGCGCAGCGGACAGGGTGTTGGGAAACACCATATATTTT.